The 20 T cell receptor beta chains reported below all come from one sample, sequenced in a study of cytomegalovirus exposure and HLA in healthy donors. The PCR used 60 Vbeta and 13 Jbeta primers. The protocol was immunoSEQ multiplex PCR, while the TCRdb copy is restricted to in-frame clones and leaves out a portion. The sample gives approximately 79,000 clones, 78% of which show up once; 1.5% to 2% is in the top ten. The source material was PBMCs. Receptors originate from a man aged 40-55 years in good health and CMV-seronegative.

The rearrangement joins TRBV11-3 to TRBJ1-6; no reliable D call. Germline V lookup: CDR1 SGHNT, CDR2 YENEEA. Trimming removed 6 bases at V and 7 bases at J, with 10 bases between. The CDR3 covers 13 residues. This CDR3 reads CASRRDPNSPLHF. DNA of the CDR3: TGTGCCAGCAGGAGGGATCCGAATTCACCCCTCCACTTT. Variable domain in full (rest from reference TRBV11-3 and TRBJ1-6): EAGVVQSPRYKIIEKKQPVAFWCNPISGHNTLYWYLQNLGQGPELLIRYENEEAVDDSQLPKDRFSAERLKGVDSTLKIQPAELGDSAVYLCASRRDPNSPLHFGNGTRLTVT.

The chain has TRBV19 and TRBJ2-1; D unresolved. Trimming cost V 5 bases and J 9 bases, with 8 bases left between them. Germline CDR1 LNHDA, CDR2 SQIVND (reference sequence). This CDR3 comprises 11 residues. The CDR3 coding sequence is TGTGCCAGTAGTTCCGGCGGTGAGCAGTTCTTC. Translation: CASSSGGEQFF. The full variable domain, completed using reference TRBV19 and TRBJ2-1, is DGGITQSPKYLFRKEGQNVTLSCEQNLNHDAMYWYRQDPGQGLRLIYYSQIVNDFQKGDIAEGYSVSREKKESFPLTVTSAQKNPTAFYLCASSSGGEQFFGPGTRLTVL.

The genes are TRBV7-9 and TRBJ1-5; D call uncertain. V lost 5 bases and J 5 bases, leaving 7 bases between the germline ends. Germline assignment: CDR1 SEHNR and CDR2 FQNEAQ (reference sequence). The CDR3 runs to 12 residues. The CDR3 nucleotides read TGTGCCAGCAGCGATCTAGATCAGCCCCAGCATTTT. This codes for CASSDLDQPQHF.

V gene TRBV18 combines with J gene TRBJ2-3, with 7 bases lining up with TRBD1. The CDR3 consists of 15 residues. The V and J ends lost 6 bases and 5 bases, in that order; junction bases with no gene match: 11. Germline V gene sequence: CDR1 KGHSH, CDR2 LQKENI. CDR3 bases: TGTGCCAGCTCGGGGACAGTTACCTCGGGAGATACGCAGTATTTT. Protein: CASSGTVTSGDTQYF.

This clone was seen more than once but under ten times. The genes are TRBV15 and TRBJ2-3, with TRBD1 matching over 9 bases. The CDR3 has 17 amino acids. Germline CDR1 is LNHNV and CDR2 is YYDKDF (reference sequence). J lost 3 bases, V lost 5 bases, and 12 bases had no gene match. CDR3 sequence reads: CATSPPPGTGNTDTQYF. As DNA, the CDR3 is TGTGCCACCAGCCCCCCCCCAGGGACAGGGAATACAGATACGCAGTATTTT.

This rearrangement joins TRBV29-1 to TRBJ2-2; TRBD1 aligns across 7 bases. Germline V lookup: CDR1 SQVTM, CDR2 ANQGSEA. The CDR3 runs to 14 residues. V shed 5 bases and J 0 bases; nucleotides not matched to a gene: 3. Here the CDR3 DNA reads TGCAGCGTTTCCGGGACAGCGAACACCGGGGAGCTGTTTTTT. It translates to CSVSGTANTGELFF.

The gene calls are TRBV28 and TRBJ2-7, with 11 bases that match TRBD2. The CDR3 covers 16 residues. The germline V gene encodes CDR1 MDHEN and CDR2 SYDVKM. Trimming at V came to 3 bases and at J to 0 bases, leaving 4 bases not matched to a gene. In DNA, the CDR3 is TGTGCCAGCAGTTTGGTCGGGACTAGCGGCTCCTACGAGCAGTACTTC. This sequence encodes CASSLVGTSGSYEQYF.

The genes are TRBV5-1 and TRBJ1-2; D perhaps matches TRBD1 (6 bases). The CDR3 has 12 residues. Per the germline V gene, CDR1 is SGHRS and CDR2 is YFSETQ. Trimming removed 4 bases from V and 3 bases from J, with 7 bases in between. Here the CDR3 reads CASSRTDYGYTF. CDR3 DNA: TGCGCCAGCAGCCGGACAGACTATGGCTACACCTTC.

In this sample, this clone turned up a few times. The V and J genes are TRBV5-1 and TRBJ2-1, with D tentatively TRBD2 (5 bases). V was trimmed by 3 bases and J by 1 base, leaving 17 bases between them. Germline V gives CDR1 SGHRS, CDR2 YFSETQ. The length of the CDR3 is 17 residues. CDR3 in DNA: TGCGCCAGCAGCTCTGTGACTAATAGCGTATCCTACAATGAGCAGTTCTTC. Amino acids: CASSSVTNSVSYNEQFF.

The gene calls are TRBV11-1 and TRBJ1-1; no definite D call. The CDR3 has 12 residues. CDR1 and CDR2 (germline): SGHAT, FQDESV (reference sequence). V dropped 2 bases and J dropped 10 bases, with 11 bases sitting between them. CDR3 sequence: CASSLRPAVAFF. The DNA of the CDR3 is TGTGCCAGCAGCTTAAGACCCGCGGTAGCTTTCTTT. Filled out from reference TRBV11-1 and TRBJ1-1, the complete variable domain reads EAEVAQSPRYKITEKSQAVAFWCDPISGHATLYWYRQILGQGPELLVQFQDESVVDDSQLPKDRFSAERLKGVDSTLKIQPAELGDSAMYLCASSLRPAVAFFGQGTRLTVV.

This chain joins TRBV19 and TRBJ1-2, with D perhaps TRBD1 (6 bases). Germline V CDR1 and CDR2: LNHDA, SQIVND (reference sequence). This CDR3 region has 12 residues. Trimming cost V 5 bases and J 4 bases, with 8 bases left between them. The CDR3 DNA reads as TGTGCCAGTAGTCCCAGGGGCTATGGCTACACCTTC. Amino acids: CASSPRGYGYTF.

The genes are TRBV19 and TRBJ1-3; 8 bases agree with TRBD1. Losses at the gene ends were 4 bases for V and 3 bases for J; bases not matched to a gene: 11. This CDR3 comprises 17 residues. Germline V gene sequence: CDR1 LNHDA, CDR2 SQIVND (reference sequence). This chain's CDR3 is CASSTHGQGVFGNTIYF. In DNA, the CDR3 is TGTGCCAGTAGTACCCACGGACAGGGTGTCTTTGGAAACACCATATATTTT.

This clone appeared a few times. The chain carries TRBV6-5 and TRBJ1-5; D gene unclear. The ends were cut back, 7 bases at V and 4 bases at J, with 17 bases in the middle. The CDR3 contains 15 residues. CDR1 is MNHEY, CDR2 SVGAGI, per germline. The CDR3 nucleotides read TGTGCCAGCACCCCTTGGAGAAAGCTTAATCAGCCCCAGCATTTT. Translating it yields CASTPWRKLNQPQHF.

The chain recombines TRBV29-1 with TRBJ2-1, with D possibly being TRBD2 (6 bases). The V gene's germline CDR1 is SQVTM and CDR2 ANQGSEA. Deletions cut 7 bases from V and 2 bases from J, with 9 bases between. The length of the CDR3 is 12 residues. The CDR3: CSGGDAYNEQFF. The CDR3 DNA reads TGCAGCGGGGGGGACGCCTACAATGAGCAGTTCTTC.

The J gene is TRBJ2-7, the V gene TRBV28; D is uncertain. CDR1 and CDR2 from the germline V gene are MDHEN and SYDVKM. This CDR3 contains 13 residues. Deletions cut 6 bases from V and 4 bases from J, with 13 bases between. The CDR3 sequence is CASSILASYEQYF. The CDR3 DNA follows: TGTGCCAGCAGCATCTTGGCCAGTTACGAGCAGTACTTC. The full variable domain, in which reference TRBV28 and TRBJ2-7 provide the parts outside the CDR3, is DVKVTQSSRYLVKRTGEKVFLECVQDMDHENMFWYRQDPGLGLRLIYFSYDVKMKEKGDIPEGYSVSREKKERFSLILESASTNQTSMYLCASSILASYEQYFGPGTRLTVT.

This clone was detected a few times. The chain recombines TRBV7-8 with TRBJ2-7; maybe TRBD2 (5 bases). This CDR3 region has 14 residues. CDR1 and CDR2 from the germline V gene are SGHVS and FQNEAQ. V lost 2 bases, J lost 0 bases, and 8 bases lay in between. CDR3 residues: CASSLRRSSYEQYF. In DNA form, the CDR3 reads TGTGCCAGCAGCTTAAGGAGGTCCTCCTACGAGCAGTACTTC.

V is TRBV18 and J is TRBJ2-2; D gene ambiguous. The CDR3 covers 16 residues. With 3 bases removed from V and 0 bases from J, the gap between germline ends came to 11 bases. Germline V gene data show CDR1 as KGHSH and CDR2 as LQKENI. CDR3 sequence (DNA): TGTGCCAGCTCACCCCTCGACACTGCGAACACCGGGGAGCTGTTTTTT. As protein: CASSPLDTANTGELFF.

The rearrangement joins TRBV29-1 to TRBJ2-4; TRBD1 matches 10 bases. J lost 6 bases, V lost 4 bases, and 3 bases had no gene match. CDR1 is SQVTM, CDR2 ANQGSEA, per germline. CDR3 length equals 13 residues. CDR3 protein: CSVAGTGANIQYF. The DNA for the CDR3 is TGCAGCGTTGCCGGGACAGGGGCAAACATTCAGTACTTC. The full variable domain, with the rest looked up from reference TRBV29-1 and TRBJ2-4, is SAVISQKPSRDICQRGTSLTIQCQVDSQVTMMFWYRQQPGQSLTLIATANQGSEATYESGFVIDKFPISRPNLTFSTLTVSNMSPEDSSIYLCSVAGTGANIQYFGAGTRLSVL.

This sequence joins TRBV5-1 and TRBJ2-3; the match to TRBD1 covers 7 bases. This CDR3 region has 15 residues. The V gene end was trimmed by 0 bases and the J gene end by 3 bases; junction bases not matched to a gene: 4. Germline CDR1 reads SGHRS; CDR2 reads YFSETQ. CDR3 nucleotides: TGCGCCAGCAGCTTGGAGGGACAGATGACAGATACGCAGTATTTT. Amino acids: CASSLEGQMTDTQYF. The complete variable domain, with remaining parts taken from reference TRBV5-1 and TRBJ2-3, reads KAGVTQTPRYLIKTRGQQVTLSCSPISGHRSVSWYQQTPGQGLQFLFEYFSETQRNKGNFPGRFSGRQFSNSRSEMNVSTLELGDSALYLCASSLEGQMTDTQYFGPGTRLTVL.

CDR3 sequence reads: CSAAGQETQYF. CDR3 DNA: TGCAGTGCTGCAGGGCAAGAGACCCAGTACTTC. The chain has TRBV20-1 and TRBJ2-5; maybe TRBD1 (5 bases). The ends were cut back, 5 bases at V and 2 bases at J, with 6 bases in the middle. Germline CDR1 reads DFQATT; CDR2 reads SNEGSKA (reference sequence). The length of the CDR3 is 11 residues.